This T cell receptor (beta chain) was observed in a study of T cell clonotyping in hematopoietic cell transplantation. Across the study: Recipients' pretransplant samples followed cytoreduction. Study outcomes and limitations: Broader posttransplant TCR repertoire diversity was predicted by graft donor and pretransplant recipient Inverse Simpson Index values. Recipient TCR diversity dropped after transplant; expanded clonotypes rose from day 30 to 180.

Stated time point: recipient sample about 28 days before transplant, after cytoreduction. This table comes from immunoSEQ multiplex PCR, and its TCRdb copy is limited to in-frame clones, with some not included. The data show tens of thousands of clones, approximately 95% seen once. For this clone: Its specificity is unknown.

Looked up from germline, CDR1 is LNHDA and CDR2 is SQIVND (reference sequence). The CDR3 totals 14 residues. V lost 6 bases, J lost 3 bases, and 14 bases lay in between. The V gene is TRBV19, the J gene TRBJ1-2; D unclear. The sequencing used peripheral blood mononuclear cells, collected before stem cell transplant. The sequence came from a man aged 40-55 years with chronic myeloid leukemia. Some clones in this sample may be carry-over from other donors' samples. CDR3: CASSELSSYYGYTF. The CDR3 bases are TGTGCCAGTAGCGAACTAAGCTCGTACTATGGCTACACCTTC.